This paragraph covers one T cell receptor (beta chain) sequence. The sample comes from a study of CD8 T cells in Susac syndrome. Germline-derived CDR1 and CDR2 are SNHLY and FYNNEI. The CDR3 has 13 amino acids. V gave up 3 bases and J gave up 3 bases, with 8 bases separating them. Random hexamers were used to reverse transcribe the RNA input (about 0.45 to 1 ug). TCRdb re-called the immunoSEQ multiplex PCR reads with MiXCR, one entry per CDR3 protein. This table has about 300,000 distinct CDR3 sequences, 65% to 90% appearing once. The receptor was isolated from a human donor with multiple sclerosis. Input material: CD8+ T cells from PBMCs. V is TRBV2 and J is TRBJ2-5; weak D call: TRBD2 (5 bases). The CDR3 reads CASSERTEETQYF. As DNA, the CDR3 is TGTGCCAGCAGTGAGCGGACTGAAGAGACCCAGTACTTC. Using reference TRBV2 and TRBJ2-5 for the parts outside the CDR3, the full variable domain is EPEVTQTPSHQVTQMGQEVILRCVPISNHLYFYWYRQILGQKVEFLVSFYNNEISEKSEIFDDQFSVERPDGSNFTLKIRSTKLEDSAMYFCASSERTEETQYFGPGTRLLVL.